Listed below are T cell receptor beta chains from one sample, sequenced in a study of blood T cell repertoires in COVID-19. Repertoires were generated with immunoSEQ multiplex PCR, while TCRdb's copy carries only in-frame clones and drops some. The sample holds some 350,000 clones, about 88% seen once. The sample was peripheral blood. These receptors were collected from a human donor in a cohort sampled during active COVID-19. Each CDR3 is given with its conserved first and last residue.

TRBV5-1	TRBJ1-2	CASSQGPRSPTYGYTF
TRBV5-5	TRBJ2-1	CASSLGQGYYNEQFF
TRBV28	TRBJ1-1	CATATGDLYAFF
TRBV18	TRBJ1-1	CASSPKTGTGVGNTEAFF
TRBV27	TRBJ2-7	CASSPEGAGGWGYEQYF
TRBV5-1	TRBJ1-2	CASSLDGSRAYGYTF
TRBV6-5	TRBJ1-1	CASSYWEGANTEAFF
TRBV13	TRBJ2-2	CASSPFGFDANTGELFF
TRBV5-4	TRBJ1-4	CASSLDAGENEKLFF
TRBV2	TRBJ2-3	CASSENGYTQYF
TRBV30	TRBJ2-7	CAWTSDLSYEQYF
TRBV10-1	TRBJ2-1	CASSEFKGASYNEQFF
TRBV30	TRBJ2-5	CAWEKTGVLTVTQYF
TRBV29-1	TRBJ1-1	CSAQGMNTEAFF